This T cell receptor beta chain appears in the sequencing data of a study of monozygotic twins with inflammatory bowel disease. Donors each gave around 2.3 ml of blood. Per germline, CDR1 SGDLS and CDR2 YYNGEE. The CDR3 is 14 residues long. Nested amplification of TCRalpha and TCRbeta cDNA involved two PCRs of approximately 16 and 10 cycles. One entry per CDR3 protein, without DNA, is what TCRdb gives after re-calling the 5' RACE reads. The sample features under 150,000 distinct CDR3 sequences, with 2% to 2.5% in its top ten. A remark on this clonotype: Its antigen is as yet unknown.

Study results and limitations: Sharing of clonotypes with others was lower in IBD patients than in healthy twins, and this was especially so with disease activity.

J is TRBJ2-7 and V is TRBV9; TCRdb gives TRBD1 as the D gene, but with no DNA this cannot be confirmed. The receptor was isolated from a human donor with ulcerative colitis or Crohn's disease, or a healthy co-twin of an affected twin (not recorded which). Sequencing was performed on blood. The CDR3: CASNRQGLPYEQYF.